One and the same sample provided the 13 T cell receptor beta chains below, sequenced in a study of shared clonotypes between healthy human individuals. TCRdb keeps only in-frame clones here, not all; method: immunoSEQ multiplex PCR. The table lists 300,000 or so clones, 74% of them singletons, with approximately 10% in the top ten. The material sequenced was memory CD4+ T cells sorted from blood. Documented subset: CD45RA-negative fraction. All receptors come from a man aged 30 to 39 in good health.

The chain couples TRBV5-1 to TRBJ2-7; maybe TRBD2 (5 bases). The CDR3 has 15 residues. Trimming cost V 0 bases and J 0 bases, with 10 bases left between them. Germline loops: CDR1 SGHRS, CDR2 YFSETQ. In nucleotides, the CDR3 is TGCGCCAGCAGCTTGGACTCCACTAGCTCCTACGAGCAGTACTTC. Its protein product is CASSLDSTSSYEQYF.

The V and J genes are TRBV9 and TRBJ2-3; 10 nucleotides agree with TRBD2. The CDR3 consists of 16 residues. Trimming at V came to 2 bases and at J to 4 bases, leaving 7 bases not matched to a gene. Looked up from germline, CDR1 is SGDLS and CDR2 is YYNGEE. The CDR3 spells CASSVATSGTSDTQYF. The CDR3 DNA follows: TGTGCCAGCAGCGTGGCAACTAGCGGGACTTCAGATACGCAGTATTTT.

CDR3 nucleotides: TGCGCCAGCAGCCAAGTGCCCCAGGGGACGGCGTACGTCGAGCAGTACTTC. It translates to CASSQVPQGTAYVEQYF. The chain uses TRBV4-1 and TRBJ2-7, with D possibly being TRBD1 (6 bases). The CDR3 has 17 residues. V shed 1 base and J shed 6 bases, with 22 bases lying between them. The V gene's germline CDR1 is MGHRA and CDR2 YSYEKL.

The chain employs TRBV7-2 and TRBJ2-7; 10 bases match TRBD2. V trimming: 1 base; J trimming: 2 bases; junction bases outside the gene matches: 2. CDR1 is SGHTA and CDR2 is FQGNSA in the germline V gene. The length of the CDR3 is 15 residues. CDR3 region: CASSLDTSGTYEQYF. In DNA, the CDR3 is TGTGCCAGCAGCTTAGATACTAGCGGGACCTACGAGCAGTACTTC.

The chain uses TRBV5-1 and TRBJ1-2; D is unresolved. Germline values: CDR1 SGHRS, CDR2 YFSETQ. The CDR3 is 15 residues long. Trimming took off 0 bases at V and 4 bases at J, with 13 bases between the two ends. In DNA, the CDR3 is TGCGCCAGCAGCTTGGGAAGGGAACTAATCTATGGCTACACCTTC. Protein sequence: CASSLGRELIYGYTF. Complete variable domain (other parts from reference TRBV5-1 and TRBJ1-2): KAGVTQTPRYLIKTRGQQVTLSCSPISGHRSVSWYQQTPGQGLQFLFEYFSETQRNKGNFPGRFSGRQFSNSRSEMNVSTLELGDSALYLCASSLGRELIYGYTFGSGTRLTVV.

This clone turned up a few times. The rearrangement links TRBV9 to TRBJ2-1; no definite D call. Germline V lookup: CDR1 SGDLS, CDR2 YYNGEE. Trimming left V 0 bases short and J 3 bases short, with 10 bases between. CDR3 length: 15 residues. Here the CDR3 reads CASSVELVNYNEQFF. CDR3 nucleotide sequence: TGTGCCAGCAGCGTAGAATTAGTGAACTACAATGAGCAGTTCTTC.

The J gene is TRBJ1-2, the V gene TRBV5-5; TRBD1 is a possible D gene (5 bases). Germline assignment: CDR1 SGHKS and CDR2 YYEKEE (reference sequence). Trimming stripped 4 bases from V and 3 bases from J, with 10 bases between. The CDR3 loop spans 13 amino acids. The chain's CDR3 is CASSQDTDYGYTF. The CDR3 DNA reads as TGTGCCAGCAGCCAGGACACCGACTATGGCTACACCTTC.

This chain joins TRBV7-2 and TRBJ1-4; possibly TRBD1 for D (5 bases). The CDR3 covers 15 residues. The V gene lost 3 bases and the J gene lost 7 bases, with 15 bases spanning the gap. The germline V gene has CDR1 SGHTA and CDR2 FQGNSA. The CDR3 protein is CASSFGGAGSEKLFF. For the CDR3, the DNA is TGTGCCAGCAGCTTCGGAGGGGCCGGCTCTGAAAAACTGTTTTTT.

The chain carries TRBV27 and TRBJ1-2; 10 positions match TRBD1. This CDR3 spans 16 amino acids. V lost 3 bases and J lost 1; bases outside the gene matches: 5. Germline CDR1 and CDR2: MNHEY and SMNVEV (reference sequence). The CDR3 spells CASSFVGDRGNYGYTF. The CDR3 DNA follows: TGTGCCAGCAGTTTTGTCGGGGACAGGGGTAACTATGGCTACACCTTC.

This clone appeared a few times. This chain links TRBV12-2 with TRBJ2-1; TRBD2, as called in the table, went unchecked against the DNA. TRBV12-2 is annotated as a pseudogene. CDR3 length equals 16 residues. CDR3 amino acids: CASHLRLARYSNEQFF. The CDR3 DNA follows: TGTGCAAGTCACCTCCGACTAGCGCGTTATTCCAATGAGCAGTTCTTC.

In this sample, this clone turned up once. The chain is built from TRBV10-3 and TRBJ1-1; TRBD1 is a possible D gene (5 bases). V was trimmed by 10 bases and J by 2 bases, leaving 23 bases between them. Germline CDR1 reads ENHRY; CDR2 reads SYGVKD. The CDR3 spans 16 residues. The CDR3 protein is CATRPGGVGSNTEAFF. CDR3 nucleotide sequence: TGTGCCACACGCCCGGGGGGAGTAGGATCAAACACTGAAGCTTTCTTT.

V and J are TRBV7-6 and TRBJ2-3; 9 bases match TRBD2. Germline values: CDR1 SGHVS, CDR2 FNYEAQ. With 5 bases clipped from V and 1 base from J, the junction kept 7 bases outside the gene matches. This CDR3 comprises 16 residues. CDR3 DNA: TGTGCCAGCAGCCCCGTGGGACTAGCTGGCACAGATACGCAGTATTTT. This codes for CASSPVGLAGTDTQYF. Full variable domain (outside the CDR3, taken from reference TRBV7-6 and TRBJ2-3): GAGVSQSPRYKVTKRGQDVALRCDPISGHVSLYWYRQALGQGPEFLTYFNYEAQQDKSGLPNDRFSAERPEGSISTLTIQRTEQRDSAMYRCASSPVGLAGTDTQYFGPGTRLTVL.

The chain links TRBV7-2 to TRBJ2-2; D gene unclear. V gave up 5 bases and J gave up 1 base, with 11 bases separating them. Germline CDR1 SGHTA, CDR2 FQGNSA. This CDR3 is built from 15 residues. CDR3 region: CASSRTRQNTGELFF. The CDR3 region has the DNA TGTGCCAGCAGCCGAACGAGACAGAACACCGGGGAGCTGTTTTTT.